One and the same sample provided the 19 T cell receptor beta chains below, sequenced in a study of blood T cell repertoires in COVID-19. Profiled with immunoSEQ multiplex PCR; TCRdb holds only in-frame clones, not every one. The table has approximately 210,000 clones, over 75% seen once. Material: PBMCs or T cells enriched from blood (not recorded which). Receptors were obtained from a man aged 30-40 years in a cohort exposed to, infected with or recovered from COVID-19 (not recorded which).

The chain has TRBV18 and TRBJ2-1; a weak D match, TRBD1 (6 bases). CDR1 and CDR2 (germline): KGHSH, LQKENI. Between the trimmed V and J ends, which lost 3 bases and 9 bases, there was a span of 12 bases. This CDR3 has 13 residues. The CDR3 protein is CASSPHEDSEQFF. Written as DNA, the CDR3 is TGTGCCAGCTCACCGCACGAGGACAGTGAGCAGTTCTTC.

The chain has TRBV7-9 and TRBJ2-1; perhaps TRBD1 as D (5 bases). This CDR3 is built from 14 residues. Germline V gene data show CDR1 as SEHNR and CDR2 as FQNEAQ (reference sequence). Trimming shortened V by 3 bases and J by 6 bases, and 12 bases separated the two germline ends. The CDR3 DNA reads TGTGCCAGCAGCTTTGCAGGGTTGGTCAATGAGCAGTTCTTC. It translates to CASSFAGLVNEQFF.

Remarks on this clone: Relative to the germline gene, one junction end is altered; a read error may explain this. DNA of the CDR3: TGCGCCAGCAGCTTGGCCGGAGGGGGCCAAGACCGGTTC. Protein sequence: CASSLAGGGQDRF. The chain recombines TRBV5-1 with TRBJ2-7, with TRBD1 as a possible D gene (7 bases). Germline V CDR1 and CDR2: SGHRS, YFSETQ. The CDR3 sequence is 13 residues long.

This clone has just a few counts. The genes are TRBV28 and TRBJ2-7, with D unresolved. V lost 5 bases and J lost 3, with 2 bases in between. This CDR3 spans 10 amino acids. Looked up from germline, CDR1 is MDHEN and CDR2 is SYDVKM. CDR3 in amino acids: CASSLYEQYF. CDR3 coding DNA: TGTGCCAGCAGTCTCTACGAGCAGTACTTC.

The chain has TRBV11-2 and TRBJ1-4; possible D gene TRBD1, 5 bases. CDR3 length: 14 amino acids. CDR1 SGHAT and CDR2 FQNNGV come from the germline V gene. The V end was cut by 1 base, the J end by 4 bases, with 7 bases between. The CDR3 sequence: CASSLAGFNEKLFF. The CDR3 nucleotides are TGTGCCAGCAGCTTAGCAGGGTTTAATGAAAAACTGTTTTTT.

The chain employs TRBV19 and TRBJ2-5, with D tentatively TRBD1 (5 bases). CDR1 and CDR2 (germline): LNHDA, SQIVND (reference sequence). The CDR3 runs 15 residues. Between the trimmed V and J ends, which lost 2 bases and 5 bases, there was a span of 15 bases. Here the CDR3 reads CASSIMGQVGETQYF. Written as DNA, the CDR3 is TGTGCCAGTAGTATAATGGGGCAGGTTGGGGAGACCCAGTACTTC.

V gene TRBV15 combines with J gene TRBJ2-5, with 11 bases matching TRBD2. Germline CDR1 reads LNHNV; CDR2 reads YYDKDF (reference sequence). The CDR3 loop spans 16 amino acids. V trimming: 3 bases; J trimming: 1 base; junction bases outside the gene matches: 4. The chain's CDR3 is CATSSGTSGSQETQYF. Here the CDR3 DNA reads TGTGCCACCAGCAGTGGGACTAGCGGCTCCCAAGAGACCCAGTACTTC.

V is TRBV9 and J is TRBJ1-1; D unresolved. The CDR3 is 13 residues long. Trimming cost V 0 bases and J 7 bases, with 10 bases left between them. Germline V gives CDR1 SGDLS, CDR2 YYNGEE. For the CDR3, the DNA is TGTGCCAGCAGCGTAGGGCAGGCGAGTGAAGCTTTCTTT. Translation: CASSVGQASEAFF.

This clone was seen only a few times. The rearrangement uses TRBV7-8 and TRBJ2-2; no clear D gene. CDR3 length: 13 amino acids. Germline V gene data show CDR1 as SGHVS and CDR2 as FQNEAQ. V lost 5 bases to trimming and J lost 5 bases, with 9 bases between them. The CDR3 DNA sequence: TGTGCCAGCAGCCTAATAGAAACCGGGGAGCTGTTTTTT. It specifies CASSLIETGELFF.

The chain employs TRBV3-1 (or the pseudogene TRBV3-2) and TRBJ1-6, with a tentative D call TRBD1 (5 bases). The CDR3 contains 12 residues. Germline V gene sequence: CDR1 LGHDT, CDR2 YNNKEL (reference sequence). The ends were cut back, 4 bases at V and 9 bases at J, with 7 bases in the middle. CDR3 DNA: TGTGCCAGCAGCCTGGGGGGTTCACCCCTCCACTTT. Amino acids: CASSLGGSPLHF.

The chain has TRBV11-2 and TRBJ1-2; 12 bases align to TRBD1. The CDR3 spans 19 residues. Trimming removed 1 base from V and 5 bases from J; junction bases left unmatched: 14. Germline lookup yields CDR1 SGHAT and CDR2 FQNNGV. DNA for the CDR3: TGTGCCAGCAGCTTAGTGCCGCCGGGACAGGGGGCTCTATCGTATGGCTACACCTTC. It translates to CASSLVPPGQGALSYGYTF.

The V gene is TRBV28, the J gene TRBJ2-7, with TRBD2 as a possible D gene (5 bases). V lost 5 bases and J 1 base, leaving 15 bases between the germline ends. From germline, CDR1 is MDHEN and CDR2 SYDVKM. The CDR3 sequence is 15 residues long. Written as DNA, the CDR3 is TGTGCCAGCAGTCATGGAGGTACTGGTTCCTACGAGCAGTACTTC. Its protein is CASSHGGTGSYEQYF.

The genes are TRBV9 and TRBJ1-5, with 7 bases lining up with TRBD1. The germline gives CDR1 SGDLS, CDR2 YYNGEE. This CDR3 has 12 residues. Trimming took 10 bases from V and 6 from J; bases not matched to a gene: 7. The CDR3 DNA sequence: TGTGCCCTTGTAGGGGGCTTTCAGCCCCAGCATTTT. This encodes CALVGGFQPQHF.

In DNA, the CDR3 is TGTGCCAGTAGTATAGCTTCGTTTTCAGGCAATCAGCCCCAGCATTTT. Its protein is CASSIASFSGNQPQHF. V is TRBV19 and J is TRBJ1-5; D is undetermined. The germline gives CDR1 LNHDA, CDR2 SQIVND (reference sequence). The V end lost 1 base, the J end lost 2 bases, and 12 bases lay between the germline ends. This CDR3 is built from 16 residues.

The chain joins TRBV28 to TRBJ1-2, with D perhaps matching TRBD1 (5 bases). The germline gives CDR1 MDHEN, CDR2 SYDVKM. The CDR3 sequence is 17 residues long. V lost 5 bases to trimming and J lost 6 bases, with 25 bases between them. The CDR3 sequence is CASSTPGRAFLGHGYTF. DNA for the CDR3: TGTGCCAGCAGTACCCCCGGGAGGGCTTTCCTGGGGCATGGCTACACCTTC.

This chain connects TRBV7-9 to TRBJ1-1, with a possible D match to TRBD1 (6 bases). Germline V gene sequence: CDR1 SEHNR, CDR2 FQNEAQ (reference sequence). The CDR3 totals 13 residues. V was shortened by 5 bases and J by 1 base, with 8 bases between the two germline ends. This CDR3 reads CASSPGQNTEAFF. CDR3 nucleotides: TGTGCCAGCAGCCCGGGACAGAACACTGAAGCTTTCTTT.

This clone is medium-sized (0.01 to 0.1%) by share. This chain links TRBV7-6 with TRBJ2-1; D is uncertain. CDR1 is SGHVS, CDR2 FNYEAQ, per germline. Trimming cost V 3 bases and J 0 bases, with 9 bases left between them. There are 15 residues in the CDR3. The CDR3 sequence: CASSFGGSSYNEQFF. CDR3 bases: TGTGCCAGCAGCTTCGGCGGAAGCTCCTACAATGAGCAGTTCTTC.

The gene calls are TRBV10-3 and TRBJ1-5; D might be TRBD1 (6 bases). The CDR3 length is 12 residues. Germline loops: CDR1 ENHRY, CDR2 SYGVKD. Deletions cut 8 bases from V and 4 bases from J, with 9 bases between. CDR3 residues: CAIGGQNQPQHF. CDR3 DNA: TGTGCCATCGGGGGACAAAATCAGCCCCAGCATTTT.

This chain joins TRBV24-1 and TRBJ2-1; possible D gene TRBD1, 6 bases. Germline values: CDR1 KGHDR, CDR2 SFDVKD. V was clipped by 4 bases and J by 10 bases, with 19 bases between them. The CDR3 consists of 15 residues. CDR3 in amino acids: CATSDQTGKVTEQFF. Written as DNA, the CDR3 is TGTGCCACCAGTGACCAAACAGGGAAGGTAACCGAGCAGTTCTTC.